The 17 T cell receptor beta chains in this list originate from one sample, sequenced in a study of control samples from healthy donors and cancer patients. Repertoires were generated with immunoSEQ multiplex PCR, while TCRdb's copy carries only in-frame clones and drops some. This sample has approximately 58,000 clones, with more than 70% found just once. Sequenced: PBMCs. These receptors were collected from a woman between 55 and 75 years old with lung cancer.

This clone was recorded once. CDR3 in amino acids: CASSLIPGQAPELFF. Here the CDR3 DNA reads TGCGCCAGCAGCTTGATACCGGGACAGGCGCCCGAACTGTTTTTT. V is TRBV5-1 and J is TRBJ1-4; TRBD1 matches 8 bases. Trimming at V came to 1 base and at J to 12 bases, leaving 11 bases not matched to a gene. Germline-derived CDR1 and CDR2 are SGHRS and YFSETQ. This CDR3 region has 15 residues.

The genes are TRBV28 and TRBJ1-1, with D unclear. Trimming removed 6 bases at V and 3 bases at J, with 14 bases between. The CDR3 has 14 residues. Germline CDR1 reads MDHEN; CDR2 reads SYDVKM. CDR3 region: CASRHPTGYTEAFF. CDR3 nucleotide sequence: TGTGCCAGCAGACACCCCACGGGTTACACTGAAGCTTTCTTT. Full variable domain (missing parts from reference TRBV28 and TRBJ1-1): DVKVTQSSRYLVKRTGEKVFLECVQDMDHENMFWYRQDPGLGLRLIYFSYDVKMKEKGDIPEGYSVSREKKERFSLILESASTNQTSMYLCASRHPTGYTEAFFGQGTRLTVV.

The CDR3 is CASSPLHSDTQYF. Here the CDR3 DNA reads TGTGCCAGCTCACCACTCCATTCAGATACGCAGTATTTT. The chain joins TRBV18 to TRBJ2-3; D is uncertain. V was cut by 1 base and J by 4 bases, with 6 bases left in between. Germline assignment: CDR1 KGHSH and CDR2 LQKENI. CDR3 size: 13 residues.

This clone has a single count. The CDR3, as DNA: TGTGCCAGCTCACCAGGGACCCGATACTACGAGCAGTACTTC. Its protein product is CASSPGTRYYEQYF. V is TRBV18 and J is TRBJ2-7, with D possibly being TRBD1 or TRBD2 (5 bases each). With 2 bases removed from V and 3 bases from J, the gap between germline ends came to 11 bases. CDR1 is KGHSH and CDR2 is LQKENI in the germline V gene. The CDR3 is made up of 14 amino acids. Together with reference TRBV18 and TRBJ2-7, the CDR3 gives the full variable domain: NAGVMQNPRHLVRRRGQEARLRCSPMKGHSHVYWYRQLPEEGLKFMVYLQKENIIDESGMPKERFSAEFPKEGPSILRIQQVVRGDSAAYFCASSPGTRYYEQYFGPGTRLTVT.

J is TRBJ1-1 and V is TRBV7-3, with 9 nucleotides matching TRBD1. The germline CDR1 and CDR2 sequences are SGHTA and FQGTGA. Trimming at V came to 3 bases and at J to 11 bases, leaving 4 bases not matched to a gene. The CDR3 totals 12 residues. CDR3 sequence (DNA): TGTGCCAGCAGCTTGGGCACAGGGGGCGCTTTCTTT. It encodes CASSLGTGGAFF.

The chain combines TRBV5-1 with TRBJ2-1; D remains ambiguous. The germline V and J ends were trimmed by 0 bases and 4 bases, with 8 bases remaining between them. The CDR3 loop spans 14 amino acids. The germline gives CDR1 SGHRS, CDR2 YFSETQ. CDR3 bases: TGCGCCAGCAGCTTGGTTGGGCGGTACAATGAGCAGTTCTTC. Translated, it gives CASSLVGRYNEQFF.

This clone turned up a few times. The J gene is TRBJ1-1, the V gene TRBV7-2; unclear D gene. CDR1 is SGHTA, CDR2 FQGNSA, per germline. The CDR3 has 13 amino acids. The V and J ends lost 5 bases and 5 bases respectively, with 12 bases between them. In DNA form, the CDR3 reads TGTGCCAGCAGCATTAAAAGTCAGACTGAAGCTTTCTTT. This sequence encodes CASSIKSQTEAFF.

This clone was counted between two and nine times. V is TRBV7-9 and J is TRBJ2-7; D ambiguous. V was clipped by 4 bases and J by 6 bases, with 16 bases between them. The CDR3 is 14 residues long. CDR1 and CDR2 from the germline V gene are SEHNR and FQNEAQ (reference sequence). The CDR3 region has the DNA TGTGCCAGCAGCTCACACCTAAGCAACTCCGAGCAGTACTTC. The encoded protein is CASSSHLSNSEQYF.

This sequence joins TRBV20-1 and TRBJ1-1; D is uncertain. The germline CDR1 and CDR2 sequences are DFQATT and SNEGSKA (reference sequence). Deletions cut 6 bases from V and 0 bases from J, with 5 bases between. CDR3 length equals 11 residues. This CDR3 is CSALMNTEAFF. The DNA of the CDR3 is TGCAGTGCCCTTATGAACACTGAAGCTTTCTTT.

The CDR3 nucleotides read TGTGCCAGCAGTTCCCTGAGAGCCGGGTCCTCTGGCGACGAGCAGTACTTC. This gives the protein CASSSLRAGSSGDEQYF. The chain links TRBV28 to TRBJ2-7; D remains unclear. CDR3 length equals 17 residues. CDR1 and CDR2 from the germline V gene are MDHEN and SYDVKM. Between the trimmed V and J ends, which lost 4 bases and 5 bases, there was a span of 24 bases.

The chain couples TRBV6-4 to TRBJ2-3; perhaps TRBD2 as D (6 bases). V was cut by 0 bases and J by 6 bases, with 19 bases left in between. The CDR3 runs to 17 residues. From germline, CDR1 is MRHNA and CDR2 SNTAGT. CDR3 in amino acids: CASSDSMGLAFVDTQYF. In DNA, the CDR3 is TGTGCCAGCAGTGACTCGATGGGTCTAGCGTTCGTGGATACGCAGTATTTT.

V gene TRBV5-1 combines with J gene TRBJ1-1; D ambiguous. Germline V gene data show CDR1 as SGHRS and CDR2 as YFSETQ. V lost 0 bases to trimming and J lost 5 bases, with 11 bases between them. This CDR3 spans 14 amino acids. CDR3 sequence (DNA): TGCGCCAGCAGCTTGGTCAGTTCGGGTACTGAAGCTTTCTTT. It yields the protein CASSLVSSGTEAFF.

In its sample, this clone was seen once. The chain combines TRBV2 with TRBJ1-4; possible D gene TRBD1, 5 bases. The ends were cut back, 5 bases at V and 5 bases at J, with 12 bases in the middle. Per the germline V gene, CDR1 is SNHLY and CDR2 is FYNNEI. The CDR3 extends over 14 amino acids. CDR3 residues: CASSPGRLNEKLFF. In nucleotides, the CDR3 is TGTGCCAGCAGTCCGGGACGTTTGAATGAAAAACTGTTTTTT. Based on the CDR3 plus reference TRBV2 and TRBJ1-4, the full variable domain is EPEVTQTPSHQVTQMGQEVILRCVPISNHLYFYWYRQILGQKVEFLVSFYNNEISEKSEIFDDQFSVERPDGSNFTLKIRSTKLEDSAMYFCASSPGRLNEKLFFGSGTQLSVL.

The chain uses TRBV7-9 and TRBJ2-7, with TRBD1 matching 7 bases. The CDR3 consists of 14 residues. The ends lost 5 bases at V and 5 bases at J; junction bases unmatched: 9. Germline V gene lookup returns CDR1 SEHNR and CDR2 FQNEAQ (reference sequence). CDR3 nucleotide sequence: TGTGCCAGCAGCCCCCCTGGGACAGTAAACGAGCAGTACTTC. Its protein is CASSPPGTVNEQYF.

The CDR3 loop reads CASTGQGLNEKLFF. CDR3 bases: TGCGCCAGCACCGGACAGGGGCTTAATGAAAAACTGTTTTTT. The chain links TRBV5-1 to TRBJ1-4; 9 positions agree with TRBD1. The length of the CDR3 is 14 residues. CDR1 is SGHRS and CDR2 is YFSETQ in the germline V gene. V trimming: 6 bases; J trimming: 4 bases; junction bases outside the gene matches: 4. Together with reference TRBV5-1 and TRBJ1-4, the CDR3 gives the full variable domain: KAGVTQTPRYLIKTRGQQVTLSCSPISGHRSVSWYQQTPGQGLQFLFEYFSETQRNKGNFPGRFSGRQFSNSRSEMNVSTLELGDSALYLCASTGQGLNEKLFFGSGTQLSVL.

The chain recombines TRBV9 with TRBJ1-4; D is ambiguous. CDR3 size: 15 residues. CDR1 and CDR2 (germline): SGDLS, YYNGEE. Trimming cost V 3 bases and J 6 bases, with 15 bases left between them. CDR3 bases: TGTGCCAGCAGCGGCCGGAGGTCAGCTGATGAAAAACTGTTTTTT. This encodes CASSGRRSADEKLFF. The whole variable domain, filled in from reference TRBV9 and TRBJ1-4, reads DSGVTQTPKHLITATGQRVTLRCSPRSGDLSVYWYQQSLDQGLQFLIQYYNGEERAKGNILERFSAQQFPDLHSELNLSSLELGDSALYFCASSGRRSADEKLFFGSGTQLSVL.

This chain connects TRBV12-5 to TRBJ2-2; D unclear. CDR3 size: 15 residues. V lost 3 bases and J lost 2, with 10 bases in between. Per germline, CDR1 LGHNT and CDR2 FRNRAP. The CDR3 DNA is TGTGCTAGTGGTTTAGGGCAGGTAAACACCGGGGAGCTGTTTTTT. This encodes CASGLGQVNTGELFF.